This passage covers 22 T cell receptor beta chains from one sample sequenced in a study of CD8+ T cells in alopecia areata. Sample treatment: oral pan-JAK inhibitor, 5-10 mg twice daily. Investigators isolated RNA and reverse transcribed it into cDNA to act as the sequencing template. Method: immunoSEQ multiplex PCR; TCRdb's copy keeps in-frame clones and lacks some. The sample yields roughly 110,000 clones, 45% to 65% seen once. This specimen consisted of CD4+ T cells sorted from blood, obtained at week 24, from a patient treated with tofacitinib. The receptors originated from a human donor with alopecia areata.

This sequence joins TRBV4-3 and TRBJ2-7; D may be TRBD1 (5 bases). The V end lost 1 base, the J end lost 2 bases, and 12 bases lay between the germline ends. Germline V gene sequence: CDR1 LGHNA, CDR2 YSLEER. There are 15 residues in the CDR3. The CDR3 spells CASSQGSGATYEQYF. CDR3 nucleotides: TGCGCCAGCAGCCAAGGTTCTGGGGCCACCTACGAGCAGTACTTC.

This clone was observed a handful of times. The chain employs TRBV29-1 and TRBJ1-1; D is possibly TRBD1 (6 bases). Germline V gene lookup returns CDR1 SQVTM and CDR2 ANQGSEA. Trimming took off 6 bases at V and 8 bases at J, with 13 bases between the two ends. CDR3 length: 11 amino acids. In nucleotides, the CDR3 is TGCAGCGTCAAGAGGGGGGCAGAAGCTTTCTTT. Its translation: CSVKRGAEAFF.

This clone was counted a few times. The V gene is TRBV11-3, the J gene TRBJ2-1, with D maybe TRBD2 (5 bases). CDR3 length equals 13 residues. V was trimmed by 5 bases and J by 8 bases, leaving 13 bases between them. CDR1 and CDR2 (germline): SGHNT, YENEEA. The CDR3 nucleotides read TGTGCCAGCAGCCCGAGGGTTAGGGATGAGCAGTTCTTC. This gives the protein CASSPRVRDEQFF.

This chain uses TRBV11-2 with TRBJ2-3; possibly TRBD2 for D (5 bases). CDR1 and CDR2 (germline): SGHAT, FQNNGV. V shed 3 bases and J shed 6 bases, with 16 bases lying between them. The CDR3 totals 15 residues. The CDR3 DNA follows: TGTGCCAGCAGCTTCAGCCTCGGGGAGCGGGATACGCAGTATTTT. This codes for CASSFSLGERDTQYF.

This clone turned up a few times. J is TRBJ2-2 and V is TRBV7-2, with D hard to call. With 5 bases removed from V and 0 bases from J, the gap between germline ends came to 7 bases. CDR1 and CDR2 (germline): SGHTA, FQGNSA. The CDR3 consists of 14 residues. The CDR3 sequence is CASSTVTNTGELFF. CDR3 nucleotides: TGTGCCAGCAGCACCGTTACGAACACCGGGGAGCTGTTTTTT.

This clone was seen only once. The chain combines TRBV19 with TRBJ1-6; D not resolved. V was pared by 3 bases and J by 6 bases, with 9 bases between. CDR1 is LNHDA, CDR2 SQIVND, per germline (reference sequence). CDR3 size: 14 residues. CDR3 bases: TGTGCCAGTAGTATTCGGCAGGTTAATTCACCCCTCCACTTT. This encodes CASSIRQVNSPLHF.

The V and J genes are TRBV7-9 and TRBJ2-7; 7 bases agree with TRBD1. The germline gives CDR1 SEHNR, CDR2 FQNEAQ (reference sequence). With V trimmed by 5 bases and J by 1 base, 5 bases remained unmatched. CDR3 length: 14 amino acids. CDR3 protein: CASSELGQSYEQYF. CDR3 sequence (DNA): TGTGCCAGCAGCGAGCTGGGACAGTCCTACGAGCAGTACTTC. Full variable domain (rest looked up from reference TRBV7-9 and TRBJ2-7): DTGVSQNPRHKITKRGQNVTFRCDPISEHNRLYWYRQTLGQGPEFLTYFQNEAQLEKSRLLSDRFSAERPKGSFSTLEIQRTEQGDSAMYLCASSELGQSYEQYFGPGTRLTVT.

In this sample, this clone turned up a few times. The V and J genes are TRBV10-3 and TRBJ2-5, with 7 bases aligning to TRBD1. The V gene end was trimmed by 3 bases and the J gene end by 3 bases; junction bases not matched to a gene: 10. The CDR3 has 16 residues. The germline CDR1 and CDR2 sequences are ENHRY and SYGVKD. CDR3 nucleotides: TGTGCCATCAGTGATTGGACAGGTGGCCGGGAAGAGACCCAGTACTTC. Its protein is CAISDWTGGREETQYF.

This sequence joins TRBV10-3 and TRBJ2-7, with D maybe TRBD2 (5 bases). Trimming pared 6 bases from V and 6 bases from J, leaving 12 bases between. Germline CDR1 reads ENHRY; CDR2 reads SYGVKD. CDR3 length equals 12 residues. CDR3 nucleotides: TGTGCCATCAGCCGAACTAGACTCGAGCAGTACTTC. The encoded protein is CAISRTRLEQYF.

This chain connects TRBV29-1 to TRBJ2-2; tentatively, D is TRBD1 (5 bases). The CDR3 consists of 13 residues. Looked up from germline, CDR1 is SQVTM and CDR2 is ANQGSEA. Between the trimmed V and J ends, which lost 4 bases and 0 bases, there was a span of 6 bases. For the CDR3, the DNA is TGCAGCGTTGGGACACCGAACACCGGGGAGCTGTTTTTT. It codes for CSVGTPNTGELFF.

This clone was observed a handful of times. The genes are TRBV9 and TRBJ2-1; D uncertain. The length of the CDR3 is 15 residues. Trimming cost V 1 base and J 3 bases, with 11 bases left between them. The V gene's germline CDR1 is SGDLS and CDR2 YYNGEE. CDR3 residues: CASSVTPTGYNEQFF. CDR3 in DNA: TGTGCCAGCAGCGTAACCCCAACTGGCTACAATGAGCAGTTCTTC.

This chain links TRBV5-4 with TRBJ1-2; D is ambiguous. CDR3 length equals 14 residues. V was clipped by 4 bases and J by 7 bases, with 17 bases between them. Germline V gives CDR1 SGHNT, CDR2 YYREEE (reference sequence). The CDR3 spells CASSARTGSRGYTF. Here the CDR3 DNA reads TGTGCCAGCAGCGCCCGGACGGGGAGTCGTGGCTACACCTTC.

The V call is TRBV4-3, the J call TRBJ2-7, with 8 bases lining up with TRBD1. Germline assignment: CDR1 LGHNA and CDR2 YSLEER. The V and J ends lost 1 base and 4 bases, in that order; junction bases with no gene match: 3. The CDR3 loop spans 14 amino acids. The CDR3 spells CASSQARGPYEQYF. CDR3 sequence (DNA): TGCGCCAGCAGCCAAGCCAGGGGGCCTTACGAGCAGTACTTC.

A single count supports this clone. This rearrangement joins TRBV4-3 to TRBJ2-7; TRBD1 is a possible D gene (6 bases). This CDR3 has 16 residues. The germline V gene encodes CDR1 LGHNA and CDR2 YSLEER. V was trimmed by 1 base and J by 4 bases, leaving 17 bases between them. CDR3 in amino acids: CASSQGGGQPNYEQYF. CDR3 nucleotides: TGCGCCAGCAGCCAAGGAGGAGGACAGCCTAATTACGAGCAGTACTTC.

The chain is built from TRBV27 and TRBJ1-2; 11 bases align to TRBD1. The germline gives CDR1 MNHEY, CDR2 SMNVEV (reference sequence). Trimming took 6 bases from V and 7 from J; bases not matched to a gene: 10. CDR3 length: 15 residues. The CDR3: CASSDVDRGLPGYTF. CDR3 bases: TGTGCCAGCAGCGACGTGGACAGGGGGCTGCCTGGCTACACCTTC.

This sequence joins TRBV4-2 and TRBJ1-4, with D possibly being TRBD1 (5 bases). CDR1 and CDR2 (germline): LGHNA, YNFKEQ. V lost 0 bases to trimming and J lost 5 bases, with 10 bases between them. This CDR3 has 15 amino acids. The CDR3 coding sequence is TGTGCCAGCAGCCAAGAATCAGGGTCGAATGAAAAACTGTTTTTT. Its protein is CASSQESGSNEKLFF.

Only a few counts were recorded for this clone. CDR3 region: CASSSGGGADTQYF. The CDR3 DNA reads as TGTGCCAGTAGTAGCGGTGGAGGGGCAGATACGCAGTATTTT. V usage is TRBV19 and J usage is TRBJ2-3; tentative D call: TRBD2 (6 bases). Germline V gene sequence: CDR1 LNHDA, CDR2 SQIVND (reference sequence). Trimming cost V 4 bases and J 4 bases, with 12 bases left between them. The CDR3 has 14 amino acids. The whole variable domain, filled in from reference TRBV19 and TRBJ2-3, reads DGGITQSPKYLFRKEGQNVTLSCEQNLNHDAMYWYRQDPGQGLRLIYYSQIVNDFQKGDIAEGYSVSREKKESFPLTVTSAQKNPTAFYLCASSSGGGADTQYFGPGTRLTVL.

This clone has only one observation. The CDR3 region is CAWSGQSAGTQPQHF. CDR3 in DNA: TGTGCCTGGAGTGGACAGTCGGCGGGCACTCAGCCCCAGCATTTT. V is TRBV30 and J is TRBJ1-5; D perhaps matches TRBD1 (5 bases). The V end was cut by 1 base, the J end by 6 bases, with 16 bases between. Germline V gene data show CDR1 as GTSNPN and CDR2 as SVGIG (reference sequence). The CDR3 is 15 amino acids.

The rearrangement joins TRBV7-2 to TRBJ1-2; a weak D match, TRBD1 (6 bases). Between the trimmed V and J ends, which lost 0 bases and 11 bases, there was a span of 16 bases. Germline lookup yields CDR1 SGHTA and CDR2 FQGNSA. CDR3 size: 14 residues. Written as DNA, the CDR3 is TGTGCCAGCAGCTTAGCGCAGGGGAGAAGAGGTTACACCTTC. It translates to CASSLAQGRRGYTF.

The V and J genes are TRBV18 and TRBJ2-7; tentatively, D is TRBD2 (5 bases). Germline assignment: CDR1 KGHSH and CDR2 LQKENI. The CDR3 spans 12 residues. V was clipped by 5 bases and J by 3 bases, with 8 bases between them. CDR3 amino acids: CASSSSNYEQYF. The DNA for the CDR3 is TGTGCCAGCTCATCTAGCAACTACGAGCAGTACTTC.

This clone was counted only a few times. This chain joins TRBV2 and TRBJ1-5; D is undetermined. The germline V gene encodes CDR1 SNHLY and CDR2 FYNNEI. The CDR3 loop spans 14 amino acids. Trimming pared 5 bases from V and 5 bases from J, leaving 13 bases between. The CDR3 loop is CASSPEGSHQPQHF. The CDR3 DNA reads TGTGCCAGCAGTCCCGAGGGCTCCCATCAGCCCCAGCATTTT.

This chain uses TRBV29-1 with TRBJ2-1; 7 bases agree with TRBD1. CDR1 is SQVTM, CDR2 ANQGSEA, per germline. The CDR3 totals 15 residues. The trim removed 1 base at V and 3 bases at J, leaving 6 bases unmatched. CDR3 in amino acids: CSVEGKDRFYNEQFF. DNA for the CDR3: TGCAGCGTTGAAGGGAAGGACAGGTTCTACAATGAGCAGTTCTTC.